This T cell receptor beta chain emerged from a study of blood T cell repertoires in COVID-19. The wider study: Whether acute or convalescent, the COVID-19 samples came from the United States, Italy and Spain. T cells, B-cell-depleted T cells, or PBMCs provided the cDNA or gDNA that served as material.

Per the original methods: Amplified reference gene primers provided the basis for estimating nucleated cell counts. The assay was immunoSEQ multiplex PCR, and TCRdb's table has in-frame clones only and misses some. V and J calls and clone size come straight from that table; D and trimming were deduced from the DNA. The sample holds some 83,000 clones, 86% seen once. Germline CDR1 and CDR2: SGHTA and FQGNSA. The CDR3 totals 15 residues. Losses at the gene ends were 3 bases for V and 5 bases for J; bases not matched to a gene: 7. The receptor's source is a man aged 50 or older with active COVID-19. Input material: peripheral blood. The J gene is TRBJ2-3, the V gene TRBV7-2; 8 bases are shared with TRBD1. The CDR3 sequence is CASSFSRTGLDTQYF. The DNA for the CDR3 is TGTGCCAGCAGCTTCTCACGGACAGGGCTAGATACGCAGTATTTT.